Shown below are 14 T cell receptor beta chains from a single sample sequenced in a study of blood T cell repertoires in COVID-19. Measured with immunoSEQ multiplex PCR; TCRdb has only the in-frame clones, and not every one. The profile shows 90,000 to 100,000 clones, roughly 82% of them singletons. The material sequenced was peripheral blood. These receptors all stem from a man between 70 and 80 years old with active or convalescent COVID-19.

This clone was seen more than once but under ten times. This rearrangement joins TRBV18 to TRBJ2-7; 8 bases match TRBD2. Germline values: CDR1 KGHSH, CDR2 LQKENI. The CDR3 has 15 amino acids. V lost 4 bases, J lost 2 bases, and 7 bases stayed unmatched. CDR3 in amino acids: CASSHGGGRPYEQYF. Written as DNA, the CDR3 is TGTGCCAGCTCACACGGGGGGGGACGACCCTACGAGCAGTACTTC. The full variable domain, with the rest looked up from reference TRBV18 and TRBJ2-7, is NAGVMQNPRHLVRRRGQEARLRCSPMKGHSHVYWYRQLPEEGLKFMVYLQKENIIDESGMPKERFSAEFPKEGPSILRIQQVVRGDSAAYFCASSHGGGRPYEQYFGPGTRLTVT.

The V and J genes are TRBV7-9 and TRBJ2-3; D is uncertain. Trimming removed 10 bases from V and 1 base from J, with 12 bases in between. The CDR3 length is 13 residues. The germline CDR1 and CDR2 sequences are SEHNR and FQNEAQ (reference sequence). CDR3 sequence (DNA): TGTGCCACCAGGTCAGTTCGCACAGATACGCAGTATTTT. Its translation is CATRSVRTDTQYF.

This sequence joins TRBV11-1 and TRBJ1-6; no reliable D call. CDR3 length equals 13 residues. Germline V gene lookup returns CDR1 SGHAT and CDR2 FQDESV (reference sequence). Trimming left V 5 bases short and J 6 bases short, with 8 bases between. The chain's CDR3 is CASSLQSNSPLHF. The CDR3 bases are TGTGCCAGCAGCCTACAGAGTAATTCACCCCTCCACTTT. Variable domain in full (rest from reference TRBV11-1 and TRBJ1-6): EAEVAQSPRYKITEKSQAVAFWCDPISGHATLYWYRQILGQGPELLVQFQDESVVDDSQLPKDRFSAERLKGVDSTLKIQPAELGDSAMYLCASSLQSNSPLHFGNGTRLTVT.

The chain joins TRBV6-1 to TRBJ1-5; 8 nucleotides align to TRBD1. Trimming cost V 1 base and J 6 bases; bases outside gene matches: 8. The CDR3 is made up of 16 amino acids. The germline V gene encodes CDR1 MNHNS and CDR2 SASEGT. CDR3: CASSEGRTGLVQPQHF. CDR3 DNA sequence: TGTGCCAGCAGTGAAGGGAGGACAGGGTTGGTTCAGCCCCAGCATTTT.

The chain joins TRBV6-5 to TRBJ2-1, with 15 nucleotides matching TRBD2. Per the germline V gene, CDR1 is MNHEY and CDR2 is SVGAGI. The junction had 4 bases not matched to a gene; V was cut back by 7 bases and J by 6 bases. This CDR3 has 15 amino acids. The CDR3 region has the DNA TGTGCCAGCACGCGGACTAGCGGGGGGGGCAATGAGCAGTTCTTC. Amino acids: CASTRTSGGGNEQFF.

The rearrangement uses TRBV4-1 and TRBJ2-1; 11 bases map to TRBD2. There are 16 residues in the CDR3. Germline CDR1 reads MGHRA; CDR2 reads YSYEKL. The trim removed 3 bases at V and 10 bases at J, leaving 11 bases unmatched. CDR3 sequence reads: CASSQESTSGGLEQFF. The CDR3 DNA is TGCGCCAGCAGCCAGGAGTCCACTAGCGGGGGATTGGAGCAGTTCTTC.

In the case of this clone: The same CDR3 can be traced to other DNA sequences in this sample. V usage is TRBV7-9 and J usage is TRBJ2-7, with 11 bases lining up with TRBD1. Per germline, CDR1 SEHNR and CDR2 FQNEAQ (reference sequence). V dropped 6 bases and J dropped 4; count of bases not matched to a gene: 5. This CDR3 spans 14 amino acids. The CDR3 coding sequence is TGTGCCAGCAGTACCGGGACAGGGGGTTACGAGCAGTACTTC. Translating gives CASSTGTGGYEQYF. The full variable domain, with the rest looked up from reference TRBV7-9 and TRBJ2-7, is DTGVSQNPRHKITKRGQNVTFRCDPISEHNRLYWYRQTLGQGPEFLTYFQNEAQLEKSRLLSDRFSAERPKGSFSTLEIQRTEQGDSAMYLCASSTGTGGYEQYFGPGTRLTVT.

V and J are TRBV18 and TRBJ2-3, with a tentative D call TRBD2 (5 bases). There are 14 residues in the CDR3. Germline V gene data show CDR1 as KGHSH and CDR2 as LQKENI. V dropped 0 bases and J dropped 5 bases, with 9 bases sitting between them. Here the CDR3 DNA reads TGTGCCAGCTCACCACCGGCCGCGGGAGATACGCAGTATTTT. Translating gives CASSPPAAGDTQYF.

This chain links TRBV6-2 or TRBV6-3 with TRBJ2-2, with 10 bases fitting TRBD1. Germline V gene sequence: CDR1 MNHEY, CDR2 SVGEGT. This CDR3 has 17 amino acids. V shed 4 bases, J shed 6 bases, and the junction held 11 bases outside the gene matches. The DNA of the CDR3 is TGTGCCAGCAGTTCTATCCGGGACAGGGGTATATCCGGGGAGCTGTTTTTT. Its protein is CASSSIRDRGISGELFF.

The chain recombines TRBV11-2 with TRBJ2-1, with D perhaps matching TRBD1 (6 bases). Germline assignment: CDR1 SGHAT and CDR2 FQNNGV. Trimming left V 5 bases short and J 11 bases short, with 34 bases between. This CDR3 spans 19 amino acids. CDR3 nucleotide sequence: TGTGCCAGCAGCGACAAAATCCGGATACAGGGATCGCCAACAATCCAGCAGTTCTTC. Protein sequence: CASSDKIRIQGSPTIQQFF.

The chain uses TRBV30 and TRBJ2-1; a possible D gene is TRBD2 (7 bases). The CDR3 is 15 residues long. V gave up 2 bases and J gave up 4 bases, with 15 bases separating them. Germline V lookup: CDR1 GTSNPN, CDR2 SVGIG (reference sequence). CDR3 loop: CAWSPPGGRYNEQFF. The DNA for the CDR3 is TGTGCCTGGAGTCCTCCGGGGGGCAGATACAATGAGCAGTTCTTC.

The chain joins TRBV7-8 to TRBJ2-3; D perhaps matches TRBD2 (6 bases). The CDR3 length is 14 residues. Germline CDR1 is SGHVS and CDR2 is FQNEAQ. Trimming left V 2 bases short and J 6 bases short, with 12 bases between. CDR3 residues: CASSLRGRGDTQYF. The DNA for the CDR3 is TGTGCCAGCAGCTTAAGAGGACGGGGGGATACGCAGTATTTT.

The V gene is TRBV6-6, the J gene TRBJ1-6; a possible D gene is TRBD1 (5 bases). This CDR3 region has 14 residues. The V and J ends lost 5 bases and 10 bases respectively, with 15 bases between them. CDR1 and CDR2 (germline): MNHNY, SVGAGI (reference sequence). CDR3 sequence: CASSTGQGGSPLHF. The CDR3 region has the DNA TGTGCCAGCAGTACCGGCCAGGGTGGATCACCCCTCCACTTT.

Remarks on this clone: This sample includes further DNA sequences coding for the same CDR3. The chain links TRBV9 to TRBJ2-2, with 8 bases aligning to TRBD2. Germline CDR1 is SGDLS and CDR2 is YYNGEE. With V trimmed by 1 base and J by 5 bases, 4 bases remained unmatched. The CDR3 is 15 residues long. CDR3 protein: CASSVSSGGTGELFF. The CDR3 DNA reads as TGTGCCAGCAGCGTAAGCAGCGGGGGTACCGGGGAGCTGTTTTTT.